The clone carrying this TCR beta chain has a single count. The data were taken from a study of blood T cell repertoires in COVID-19. Looking at the study overall: Samples of COVID-19 (acute and convalescent) were obtained from the United States, Italy and Spain. PBMCs, B-cell-depleted T cells, or T cells provided the cDNA or gDNA that made up the material.

Methods used by the authors: Estimation of nucleated cell counts relied on the amplification of reference gene primers. The table came from immunoSEQ multiplex PCR; TCRdb's copy has only in-frame clones and leaves some out. V and J calls and clone size follow that table, whereas D and trimming were derived from the DNA. The sample includes 90,000 or so clones, 55% to 80% of them seen just once. Trimming took 5 bases from V and 0 from J; bases not matched to a gene: 16. The CDR3 runs 19 residues. Germline V gene sequence: CDR1 SGHTA, CDR2 FQGNSA. The source is a woman aged 55-70 years in a cohort sampled during active or convalescent COVID-19. Source material: peripheral blood. The chain carries TRBV7-2 and TRBJ2-3, with 8 bases aligning to TRBD2. This CDR3 is CASSLLSHGGVYSTDTQYF. CDR3 DNA sequence: TGTGCCAGCAGCCTCCTATCCCACGGGGGGGTGTATAGCACAGATACGCAGTATTTT.